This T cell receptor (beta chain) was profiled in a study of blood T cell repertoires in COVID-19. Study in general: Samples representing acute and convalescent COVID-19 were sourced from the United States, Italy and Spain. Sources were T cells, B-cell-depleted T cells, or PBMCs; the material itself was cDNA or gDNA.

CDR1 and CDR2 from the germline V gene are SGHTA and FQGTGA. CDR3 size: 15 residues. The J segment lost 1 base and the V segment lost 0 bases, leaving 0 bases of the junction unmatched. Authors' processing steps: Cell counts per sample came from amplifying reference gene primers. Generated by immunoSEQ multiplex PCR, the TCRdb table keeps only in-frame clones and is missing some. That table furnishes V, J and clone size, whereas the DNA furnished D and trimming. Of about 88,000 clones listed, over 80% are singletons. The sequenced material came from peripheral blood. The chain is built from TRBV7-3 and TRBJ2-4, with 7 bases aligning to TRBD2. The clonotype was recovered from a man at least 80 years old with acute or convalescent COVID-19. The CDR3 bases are TGTGCCAGCAGCTTAACTAGCGGGGCCAAAAACATTCAGTACTTC. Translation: CASSLTSGAKNIQYF.